The clone carrying this T cell receptor (beta chain) has just a few counts. Its antigen is unidentified. The record originates from a study of vaccination effects on CD4 cells after COVID-19. Having been cultured for less than 12 days, the cells underwent CD4+ T cell isolation. Subjects were given two BNT162b2 or mRNA-1273 vaccine doses. TCRdb keeps only in-frame clones here, not all; method: immunoSEQ multiplex PCR. The sample has about 40,000 clones, approximately 70% seen once. The study, taken as a whole, reports: Late in the post-vaccination period, infection-induced and vaccine-induced clones underwent marked clonal contraction.

The material was CD4+ T cells from PBMCs cultured without peptide, obtained after COVID-19 vaccination. The clonotype originates from a human donor who received a COVID-19 vaccine.

The DNA of the CDR3 is TGTGCCAGCAGCCAAGAGCCCTACATGAACACTGAAGCTTTCTTT. This codes for CASSQEPYMNTEAFF. The chain is built from TRBV3-1 (or the pseudogene TRBV3-2) and TRBJ1-1; D uncertain. Germline values: CDR1 LGHDT, CDR2 YNNKEL (reference sequence). The CDR3 length is 15 residues. Trimming shortened V by 0 bases and J by 0 bases, and 8 bases separated the two germline ends.